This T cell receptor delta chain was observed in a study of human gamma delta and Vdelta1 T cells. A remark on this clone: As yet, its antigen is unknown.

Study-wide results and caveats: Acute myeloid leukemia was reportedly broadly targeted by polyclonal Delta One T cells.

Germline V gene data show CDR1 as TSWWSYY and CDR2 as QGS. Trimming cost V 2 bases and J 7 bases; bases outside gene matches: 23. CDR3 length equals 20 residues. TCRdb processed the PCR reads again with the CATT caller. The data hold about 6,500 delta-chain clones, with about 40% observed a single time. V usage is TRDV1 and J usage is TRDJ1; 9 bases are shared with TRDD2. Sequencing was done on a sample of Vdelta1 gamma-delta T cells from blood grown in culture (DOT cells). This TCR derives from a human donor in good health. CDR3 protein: CALGECGGAFLRGTGAKLIF. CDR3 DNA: TGTGCTCTTGGGGAATGCGGTGGGGCCTTCCTACGTGGGACTGGGGCTAAACTCATCTTT.